This is a list of T cell receptor beta chains from one sample in a study of blood T cell repertoires in COVID-19. The data were produced by immunoSEQ multiplex PCR, yet TCRdb's version contains in-frame clones alone and is incomplete. The sample has some 80,000 clones; around 85% are singletons. The sample consisted of peripheral blood. All receptors come from a man aged 45-65 years with COVID-19, enrolled during active disease. Both conserved end residues are part of each CDR3. A D gene is named only where the DNA matches it firmly. The size entry is marked missing in some rows and otherwise reads once, few, many or a size class.

D gene: TRBD2
J gene: TRBJ2-3
clone size: .
V gene: TRBV7-8
CDR3 DNA: TGTGCCAGCAGTCGGGAGGCAAGCACAGATACGCAGTATTTT
CDR3 protein: CASSREASTDTQYF

D gene: TRBD1
J gene: TRBJ2-1
clone size: .
V gene: TRBV9
CDR3 DNA: TGTGCCAGCAGCGTAGTACAGGGGGGAACCTACAATGAGCAGTTCTTC
CDR3 protein: CASSVVQGGTYNEQFF

D gene: .
J gene: TRBJ2-1
clone size: .
V gene: TRBV28
CDR3 DNA: TGTGCCAGCAGTCCCCCGTTGGGGCGGGGCCGATACAATGAGCAGTTCTTC
CDR3 protein: CASSPPLGRGRYNEQFF

D gene: .
J gene: TRBJ2-5
clone size: .
V gene: TRBV5-1
CDR3 DNA: TGCGCCAGCAGCTTGGCCAAGCCACAAGAGACCCAGTACTTC
CDR3 protein: CASSLAKPQETQYF

D gene: .
J gene: TRBJ1-1
clone size: once
V gene: TRBV7-2
CDR3 DNA: TGTGCCAGCAGACACAGCAGAAACACTGAAGCTTTCTTT
CDR3 protein: CASRHSRNTEAFF

D gene: TRBD1
J gene: TRBJ1-2
clone size: .
V gene: TRBV30
CDR3 DNA: TGTGCCTGGAGTACTACCAGGACAGGGGCGACAGGGACCTTC
CDR3 protein: CAWSTTRTGATGTF

D gene: .
J gene: TRBJ2-2
clone size: .
V gene: TRBV6-1
CDR3 DNA: TGTGCCAGCAGTGAAGGACTAGGTACGGGTACGAACACCGGGGAGCTGTTTTTT
CDR3 protein: CASSEGLGTGTNTGELFF

D gene: .
J gene: TRBJ2-5
clone size: .
V gene: TRBV9
CDR3 DNA: TGTGCCAGCAGCCCCGGACAGCCACAAGAGACCCAGTACTTC
CDR3 protein: CASSPGQPQETQYF

D gene: .
J gene: TRBJ1-3
clone size: .
V gene: TRBV7-2
CDR3 DNA: TGTGCCAGCACCCGGACAGCGAGCTCTGGAAACACCATATATTTT
CDR3 protein: CASTRTASSGNTIYF

D gene: .
J gene: TRBJ1-3
clone size: .
V gene: TRBV6-1
CDR3 DNA: TGTGCCAGCAGTGACGGACAGGGAAACACCATATATTTT
CDR3 protein: CASSDGQGNTIYF

D gene: TRBD2
J gene: TRBJ2-7
clone size: few
V gene: TRBV7-9
CDR3 DNA: TGTGCCAGCAGCTTAGAGAGACTAGCAGGGGAGCAGTACTTC
CDR3 protein: CASSLERLAGEQYF

D gene: TRBD1
J gene: TRBJ2-2
clone size: .
V gene: TRBV7-3
CDR3 DNA: TGTGCCAGCAGCTCTTCCGGGACAGCGAACACCGGGGAGCTGTTTTTT
CDR3 protein: CASSSSGTANTGELFF

D gene: TRBD2
J gene: TRBJ2-5
clone size: .
V gene: TRBV4-3
CDR3 DNA: TGCGCCAGCAGCCAAGTCCTAGCGGACCAAGAGACCCAGTACTTC
CDR3 protein: CASSQVLADQETQYF

D gene: .
J gene: TRBJ2-1
clone size: once
V gene: TRBV6-2/TRBV6-3
CDR3 DNA: TGTGCCAGCAGTTACAGGGAGTACAATGAGCAGTTCTTC
CDR3 protein: CASSYREYNEQFF

D gene: TRBD2
J gene: TRBJ2-3
clone size: .
V gene: TRBV5-1
CDR3 DNA: TGCGCCAGCAGCTTGTGGAGAGCGGGAGGTAGCACAGATACGCAGTATTTT
CDR3 protein: CASSLWRAGGSTDTQYF

D gene: TRBD2
J gene: TRBJ2-7
clone size: once
V gene: TRBV3-1/TRBV3-2
CDR3 DNA: TGTGCCAGCAGCCAAGATCTAGCGGGGAGCTCCTACGAGCAGTACTTC
CDR3 protein: CASSQDLAGSSYEQYF

D gene: .
J gene: TRBJ1-2
clone size: .
V gene: TRBV5-5
CDR3 DNA: TGTGCCCGCGGGGAGGGGGGGCGAGACTATGGCTACACCTTC
CDR3 protein: CARGEGGRDYGYTF

D gene: .
J gene: TRBJ1-1
clone size: .
V gene: TRBV5-4
CDR3 DNA: TGTGCCAGCAGCGCACAGGACAGAAGAAACACTGAAGCTTTCTTT
CDR3 protein: CASSAQDRRNTEAFF

D gene: .
J gene: TRBJ1-6
clone size: few
V gene: TRBV28
CDR3 DNA: TGTGCCAGCAGTCCGGGTGGGGCAAAGTCACCCCTCCACTTT
CDR3 protein: CASSPGGAKSPLHF

D gene: .
J gene: TRBJ1-1
clone size: once
V gene: TRBV5-1
CDR3 DNA: TGCGCCAGCAGCGCGCTACAGGGAACAAACACTGAAGCTTTCTTT
CDR3 protein: CASSALQGTNTEAFF

D gene: .
J gene: TRBJ1-2
clone size: once
V gene: TRBV28
CDR3 DNA: TGTGCCAGCAGTTTAGGGGGGGCGACGAGCTACACCTTC
CDR3 protein: CASSLGGATSYTF

D gene: .
J gene: TRBJ1-5
clone size: .
V gene: TRBV30
CDR3 DNA: TGTGCCTGGAGTGAACAGGGTAACCAGCCCCAGCATTTT
CDR3 protein: CAWSEQGNQPQHF

D gene: TRBD1
J gene: TRBJ1-5
clone size: once
V gene: TRBV18
CDR3 DNA: TGTGCCAGCTCCCATTCCAATTTTCGGGACAGGCCCTTTAATCAGCCCCAGCATTTT
CDR3 protein: CASSHSNFRDRPFNQPQHF